This T cell receptor beta chain stems from a study of blood T cell repertoires in COVID-19 (TCRdb year 2020). For context, the study as a whole: Samples covering the acute and convalescent phases of COVID-19 were provided by collaborators in the United States, Italy and Spain. Where HLA class I and class II types were available, the types were taken from metadata supplied by the sample provider, not from assay-based typing. Subjects who had been exposed to COVID-19, were actively infected with it, or had recovered from it provided the deeply sampled blood TCRbeta repertoires that made up the dataset. The repertoires were made available in a free public database intended to serve as a resource for research on the immune response to SARS-CoV-2. The sample metadata nearly always contained a de-identified subject ID, COVID-19 status, age in years and sex. Samples came from the ongoing ImmuneRACE study (first 160 participants) plus 1,254 subjects from 6 global collaborators. The material from the prospective study consisted of cDNA or gDNA derived from T cells, B-cell-depleted T cells, or PBMCs. Broad study findings and their caveats: Clinical and demographic metadata were provided uncurated, with the amount varying by source and participant.

Worth noting for this clone: The specificity of this receptor is unknown. No much larger clonotype is one base removed from it; base qualities were not supplied.

The immunoSEQ Assay, a bias-controlled multiplex PCR, was used to amplify TCRbeta CDR3 regions from genomic DNA. In the original analysis: The number of nucleated cells in each sample was estimated by amplification of reference gene primers within the assay. To quantify the absolute abundance of each unique TCRbeta CDR3 rearrangement, sequence reads were collapsed and filtered. For each sample, productive Simpson clonality was calculated as the square root of Simpson's diversity index over productive rearrangements. Here the immuneACCESS table is served through TCRdb, limited to in-frame sequences with V and J called. Missing clones are a known gap in these copies; in checked studies unresolved V genes cover under half, and the rest lacks a known reason. That table supplies the V and J calls and clone size; D and trimming were determined from the DNA. The sample table holds some 270,000 clones, of which around 83% were seen once. Together, the top ten hold less than 8.5% of the sample.

The germline V gene supplies CDR1 LGHNA and CDR2 YNFKEQ. The CDR3 spans 15 residues, from the cysteine through the phenylalanine. Only the CDR3 region is kept as DNA, spanning 45 bases read in frame from base 1. V and J are trimmed by 3 bases and 1 base, and the gene matches miss 2 bases of the junction. Participants in the prospective study were aged roughly 18 to 100 years, lived in 24 United States geographic areas, and enrolled through a virtual design. Cohort assignment in the prospective study relied on participant-reported clinical history from a screening survey and a study questionnaire. A participant counted as exposed if, within 2 weeks of entering the study, that participant had been in contact with someone who had a PCR-confirmed or clinician-diagnosed COVID-19 case. Mobile phlebotomists in the prospective study collected whole blood, serum and a nasopharyngeal or oropharyngeal swab from every participant. Over a roughly 2-month period, participants in the prospective study had the option of providing additional blood draws and questionnaires. Before DNA extraction, blood samples from the prospective study were shipped at room temperature or frozen.

The specimen was PBMCs or T cells enriched from blood (not recorded which). The TCR comes from a woman aged 45-65 years who had been exposed to COVID-19. The chain links TRBV4-2 with TRBJ1-5; 8 bases in the junction line up with TRBD1. The nucleotide sequence reads as follows: TGTGCCAGCAGCCAGCAGGGGGCGAGCAATCAGCCCCAGCATTTT. Its protein product is CASSQQGASNQPQHF.